This paragraph reports one TCR beta chain. This sample was included in a study of blood T cell repertoires in COVID-19. Looking at the study overall: Whether acute or convalescent, the COVID-19 samples came from the United States, Italy and Spain. Sources were T cells, B-cell-depleted T cells, or PBMCs; the material itself was cDNA or gDNA.

In the original analysis: Researchers report that nucleated cell counts were estimated from reference gene primer amplification. Method: immunoSEQ multiplex PCR; TCRdb's copy keeps in-frame clones and lacks some. V, J and clone size are taken as reported in that table, and D and trimming were inferred from the DNA itself. The table has 35,000 to 50,000 clones, around four fifths seen once. J lost 2 bases, V lost 5 bases, and 11 bases had no gene match. From germline, CDR1 is KGHDR and CDR2 SFDVKD. The CDR3 consists of 17 residues. This chain uses TRBV24-1 with TRBJ2-3; TRBD1 aligns across 8 bases. The TCR originated in a woman of 80 years or more with acute or convalescent COVID-19. The sample taken for sequencing was peripheral blood. The CDR3 coding sequence is TGTGCCACCAGTGCCCCCGGACAGGGATCGATCACAGATACGCAGTATTTT. Translating it yields CATSAPGQGSITDTQYF.